A single sample gave rise to the 28 T cell receptor beta chains below, sequenced in a study of lymphopenia after photon versus proton radiotherapy. Measured with immunoSEQ multiplex PCR; TCRdb has only the in-frame clones, and not every one. The top ten clones hold about 6.3% of a sample with around 33,000 clones, roughly nine tenths of them seen once. The input for sequencing was peripheral blood, taken from a patient treated with proton-based radiotherapy. The receptors stem from a woman aged 70-85 years with pancreatic cancer. Some clones in this sample may be carry-over from other donors' samples.

The rearrangement joins TRBV9 to TRBJ2-7; no reliable D call. V lost 0 bases and J lost 6, with 10 bases in between. This CDR3 region has 13 residues. Germline V gene lookup returns CDR1 SGDLS and CDR2 YYNGEE. As DNA, the CDR3 is TGTGCCAGCAGCGTAGATTTGTCAGCCGAGCAGTACTTC. As protein: CASSVDLSAEQYF. The variable domain in full, completed from reference TRBV9 and TRBJ2-7, reads DSGVTQTPKHLITATGQRVTLRCSPRSGDLSVYWYQQSLDQGLQFLIQYYNGEERAKGNILERFSAQQFPDLHSELNLSSLELGDSALYFCASSVDLSAEQYFGPGTRLTVT.

The rearrangement links TRBV7-2 to TRBJ2-7; TRBD1 matches 9 bases. Germline V gene lookup returns CDR1 SGHTA and CDR2 FQGNSA. J was trimmed by 3 bases and V by 5 bases; bases with no gene match: 5. The CDR3 loop spans 14 amino acids. CDR3 bases: TGTGCCAGCAGCCCCGGGACAGGGCGCTACGAGCAGTACTTC. Translated: CASSPGTGRYEQYF. Looking up the rest from reference TRBV7-2 and TRBJ2-7 gives the full variable domain: GAGVSQSPSNKVTEKGKDVELRCDPISGHTALYWYRQSLGQGLEFLIYFQGNSAPDKSGLPSDRFSAERTGGSVSTLTIQRTQQEDSAVYLCASSPGTGRYEQYFGPGTRLTVT.

The genes are TRBV25-1 and TRBJ1-1, with 8 nucleotides matching TRBD1. J was trimmed by 2 bases and V by 5 bases; bases with no gene match: 10. CDR3 size: 16 residues. Germline CDR1 MGHDK, CDR2 SYGVNS. CDR3 nucleotide sequence: TGTGCCAGCAGTCCCCACAGGGACAGGACAAACACTGAAGCTTTCTTT. Amino acid sequence: CASSPHRDRTNTEAFF.

The CDR3 nucleotides are TGTGCCAGCAGTTACTCTAGCGCAAGCACAGATACGCAGTATTTT. It translates to CASSYSSASTDTQYF. This sequence joins TRBV6-6 and TRBJ2-3, with D maybe TRBD2 (5 bases). CDR1 and CDR2 from the germline V gene are MNHNY and SVGAGI (reference sequence). The CDR3 extends over 15 amino acids. Trimming took 0 bases from V and 0 from J, leaving 7 bases between them.

Only one count was recorded for this clone. V usage is TRBV7-2 and J usage is TRBJ2-3; 11 nucleotides match TRBD2. V trimming: 7 bases; J trimming: 5 bases; junction bases outside the gene matches: 14. The length of the CDR3 is 17 residues. Per the germline V gene, CDR1 is SGHTA and CDR2 is FQGNSA. The CDR3 reads CASILGLAGGPGDTQYF. Here the CDR3 DNA reads TGTGCCAGCATCCTCGGATTAGCGGGAGGGCCGGGAGATACGCAGTATTTT.

The V and J genes are TRBV7-8 and TRBJ2-3; the D is unclear. Germline-derived CDR1 and CDR2 are SGHVS and FQNEAQ. Trimming took 2 bases from V and 4 from J, leaving 13 bases between them. The CDR3 has 15 residues. CDR3 DNA: TGTGCCAGCAGCTTATCGAAGGGTTTCGCAGATACGCAGTATTTT. This encodes CASSLSKGFADTQYF.

J is TRBJ2-3 and V is TRBV28, with 8 bases identical to TRBD2. Germline CDR1 MDHEN, CDR2 SYDVKM. CDR3 length: 14 amino acids. Trimming at V came to 7 bases and at J to 6 bases, leaving 9 bases not matched to a gene. This CDR3 reads CASNSGDLGDTQYF. The CDR3 region has the DNA TGTGCCAGCAATAGCGGGGACCTGGGGGATACGCAGTATTTT.

The chain joins TRBV29-1 to TRBJ1-1; 8 bases align to TRBD1. The ends lost 4 bases at V and 4 bases at J; junction bases unmatched: 8. Germline V gene data show CDR1 as SQVTM and CDR2 as ANQGSEA. The CDR3 runs to 14 residues. CDR3 residues: CSVVPGGSFTEAFF. Written as DNA, the CDR3 is TGCAGCGTTGTACCAGGGGGCTCGTTCACTGAAGCTTTCTTT.

Only a few counts were recorded for this clone. This chain uses TRBV16 with TRBJ2-7, with unresolved D. V shed 0 bases and J shed 4 bases, with 4 bases lying between them. The CDR3 spans 12 residues. CDR1 and CDR2 (germline): KGHSY, FQNENV. The CDR3 bases are TGTGCCAGCAGCCAATCCCGGTACGAGCAGTACTTC. It codes for CASSQSRYEQYF.

The genes are TRBV19 and TRBJ2-1, with TRBD2 identical over 7 bases. In germline, CDR1 is LNHDA, CDR2 SQIVND (reference sequence). V shed 6 bases and J 5 bases; nucleotides not matched to a gene: 10. The CDR3 totals 15 residues. CDR3 region: CASRPWGGTNNEQFF. CDR3 bases: TGTGCCAGTAGACCATGGGGGGGAACCAACAATGAGCAGTTCTTC. Complete variable domain (other parts from reference TRBV19 and TRBJ2-1): DGGITQSPKYLFRKEGQNVTLSCEQNLNHDAMYWYRQDPGQGLRLIYYSQIVNDFQKGDIAEGYSVSREKKESFPLTVTSAQKNPTAFYLCASRPWGGTNNEQFFGPGTRLTVL.

Only a few counts were recorded for this clone. This chain uses TRBV27 with TRBJ2-1, with 9 bases aligning to TRBD2. Looked up from germline, CDR1 is MNHEY and CDR2 is SMNVEV (reference sequence). This CDR3 is built from 16 residues. V dropped 5 bases and J dropped 8; count of bases not matched to a gene: 13. Here the CDR3 reads CASSPPSDSGRHEQFF. CDR3 in DNA: TGTGCCAGCAGTCCCCCCTCGGATAGCGGGAGACATGAGCAGTTCTTC.

This clone is deemed medium-sized. The genes are TRBV30 and TRBJ1-1; D is ambiguous. The germline gives CDR1 GTSNPN, CDR2 SVGIG (reference sequence). Trimming took off 0 bases at V and 2 bases at J, with 4 bases between the two ends. This CDR3 comprises 12 residues. The CDR3 loop reads CAWSVGNTEAFF. CDR3 bases: TGTGCCTGGAGTGTGGGAAACACTGAAGCTTTCTTT.

The CDR3, as DNA: TGCGCCAGCAGCGGTGGACCAACTAATGAAAAACTGTTTTTT. Translated: CASSGGPTNEKLFF. The J gene is TRBJ1-4, the V gene TRBV5-1; no clear D. V lost 4 bases and J lost 0, with 7 bases in between. The CDR3 runs 14 residues. CDR1 is SGHRS and CDR2 is YFSETQ in the germline V gene.

The V and J genes are TRBV6-5 and TRBJ2-3; 7 bases agree with TRBD1. The V gene end was trimmed by 6 bases and the J gene end by 2 bases; junction bases not matched to a gene: 5. CDR3 length: 14 amino acids. Germline lookup yields CDR1 MNHEY and CDR2 SVGAGI. CDR3 sequence (DNA): TGTGCCAGCAGACAGGGGCGAACCACAGATACGCAGTATTTT. It yields the protein CASRQGRTTDTQYF.

The chain has TRBV5-6 and TRBJ2-4, with 9 bases fitting TRBD2. The CDR3 runs 18 residues. V gave up 4 bases and J gave up 7 bases; unmatched junction bases: 18. Germline V gene sequence: CDR1 SGHDT, CDR2 YYEEEE. The CDR3 is CASSVPRLVAGEGNIQYF. CDR3 DNA sequence: TGTGCCAGCAGCGTTCCACGACTTGTAGCGGGAGAGGGTAACATTCAGTACTTC.

The J gene is TRBJ1-1, the V gene TRBV30; unclear D gene. Germline CDR1 and CDR2: GTSNPN and SVGIG (reference sequence). The CDR3 sequence is 11 residues long. The V gene lost 2 bases and the J gene lost 3 bases, with 4 bases spanning the gap. Here the CDR3 DNA reads TGTGCCTGGAGTAAGGACACTGAAGCTTTCTTT. Protein product: CAWSKDTEAFF.

The V gene is TRBV6-1, the J gene TRBJ1-4, with 9 nucleotides matching TRBD1. J gave up 8 bases and V 5 bases, and 9 bases lay outside the gene matches. There are 15 residues in the CDR3. From germline, CDR1 is MNHNS and CDR2 SASEGT. The CDR3 is CASSTEDRGWEKLFF. The CDR3 coding sequence is TGTGCCAGCAGTACAGAGGACAGGGGATGGGAAAAACTGTTTTTT.

The rearrangement links TRBV7-9 to TRBJ1-1; TRBD1 matches at 8 bases. Trimming removed 5 bases from V and 1 base from J; junction bases left unmatched: 15. In germline, CDR1 is SEHNR, CDR2 FQNEAQ (reference sequence). The length of the CDR3 is 18 residues. CDR3 loop: CASSPERQGRFRNTEAFF. The CDR3 DNA follows: TGTGCCAGCAGCCCAGAAAGACAGGGGCGGTTTAGGAACACTGAAGCTTTCTTT.

This clone was detected only once. One end of the junction is discordant with germline, which a read error may explain. The sample has other DNA sequences that encode this CDR3 too. The chain has TRBV6-6 and TRBJ1-6, with D perhaps TRBD1 (6 bases). Germline CDR1 MNHNY, CDR2 SVGAGI (reference sequence). The CDR3 extends over 15 amino acids. This CDR3 is CASSYSGGDNSPLHF. The DNA of the CDR3 is TGTGCCAGCAGTTACTCCGGGGGGGACAATTCGCCCCTCCACTTT.

V is TRBV7-2 and J is TRBJ2-1; unclear D gene. Trimming took off 2 bases at V and 6 bases at J, with 2 bases between the two ends. The CDR3 length is 11 residues. Germline V gene sequence: CDR1 SGHTA, CDR2 FQGNSA. The CDR3 is CASSLINEQFF. CDR3 in DNA: TGTGCCAGCAGCTTAATCAATGAGCAGTTCTTC.

The gene calls are TRBV14 and TRBJ2-2; 8 bases are shared with TRBD1. After removal of 3 bases from V and 5 bases from J, the junction contained 5 bases not matched to a gene. The CDR3 contains 15 residues. Germline V gene data show CDR1 as SGHDN and CDR2 as FVKESK. In DNA, the CDR3 is TGTGCCAGCAGCCATGACAGGGGAAGGACCGGGGAGCTGTTTTTT. Its translation: CASSHDRGRTGELFF.

A few counts support this clone. This chain links TRBV2 with TRBJ1-5; D may be TRBD1 (5 bases). V shed 7 bases and J shed 4 bases, with 17 bases lying between them. This CDR3 is built from 15 residues. CDR1 and CDR2 (germline): SNHLY, FYNNEI. The CDR3 DNA reads as TGTGCCAGCAAGGGAGGGACCGGTCGGAATCAGCCCCAGCATTTT. It encodes CASKGGTGRNQPQHF. The variable domain in full, completed from reference TRBV2 and TRBJ1-5, reads EPEVTQTPSHQVTQMGQEVILRCVPISNHLYFYWYRQILGQKVEFLVSFYNNEISEKSEIFDDQFSVERPDGSNFTLKIRSTKLEDSAMYFCASKGGTGRNQPQHFGDGTRLSIL.

The chain links TRBV5-6 to TRBJ2-1; D may be TRBD1 (6 bases). V was cut by 5 bases and J by 7 bases, with 10 bases left in between. Per germline, CDR1 SGHDT and CDR2 YYEEEE. The CDR3 totals 12 residues. The CDR3 loop reads CASRFQGNEQFF. CDR3 DNA: TGTGCCAGCAGATTCCAGGGGAATGAGCAGTTCTTC.

This clone showed up just a few times. V usage is TRBV6-1 and J usage is TRBJ2-7; 7 nucleotides match TRBD2. J lost 3 bases, V lost 3 bases, and 8 bases had no gene match. This CDR3 spans 15 amino acids. Germline V gene lookup returns CDR1 MNHNS and CDR2 SASEGT. The CDR3 here is CASSEGLAAVYEQYF. Written as DNA, the CDR3 is TGTGCCAGCAGTGAGGGGCTAGCGGCAGTCTACGAGCAGTACTTC.

The chain uses TRBV5-4 and TRBJ1-2; a possible D gene is TRBD1 (5 bases). This CDR3 has 12 residues. Trimming shortened V by 9 bases and J by 3 bases, and 12 bases separated the two germline ends. Germline CDR1 SGHNT, CDR2 YYREEE (reference sequence). CDR3 bases: TGTGCCACCAGTAAAGGGGACTATGGCTACACCTTC. Encoded protein: CATSKGDYGYTF.

V and J are TRBV2 and TRBJ2-1; TRBD2 agrees at 10 bases. CDR3 length: 15 amino acids. CDR1 and CDR2 from the germline V gene are SNHLY and FYNNEI. V shed 10 bases and J 1 base; nucleotides not matched to a gene: 7. CDR3 nucleotide sequence: TGTGCCATGCCCTTGACTAGCGGGTCCTACAATGAGCAGTTCTTC. This sequence encodes CAMPLTSGSYNEQFF.

V and J are TRBV7-8 and TRBJ2-3; D ambiguous. The CDR3 runs to 15 residues. Trimming removed 1 base at V and 0 bases at J, with 8 bases between. Germline V gene data show CDR1 as SGHVS and CDR2 as FQNEAQ. This CDR3 is CASSLDPSSTDTQYF. For the CDR3, the DNA is TGTGCCAGCAGCTTAGACCCATCTAGCACAGATACGCAGTATTTT.

The chain links TRBV10-1 to TRBJ2-1, with 9 bases aligning to TRBD2. V trimming: 5 bases; J trimming: 1 base; junction bases outside the gene matches: 0. Germline lookup yields CDR1 WNHNN and CDR2 SYGVQD (reference sequence). The CDR3 covers 14 residues. The DNA of the CDR3 is TGCGCCAGCAGTCTAGCGGGGTCCTACAATGAGCAGTTCTTC. Translating it yields CASSLAGSYNEQFF.